This record looks at one TCR beta chain sequence and its context. Compared with germline, one end of the junction differs, possibly owing to a read error. The table came from immunoSEQ multiplex PCR; TCRdb's copy has only in-frame clones and leaves some out. The sample lists over 50,000 clones; approximately 95% were seen once. This entry comes from a study of control samples from healthy donors and cancer patients. This CDR3 has 14 residues. Germline V gene data show CDR1 as SEHNR and CDR2 as FQNEAQ (reference sequence). This rearrangement joins TRBV7-9 to TRBJ1-6; 7 bases are a match to TRBD1. Material: blood. The receptor's source is a woman aged 18-30 years in good health. This chain's CDR3 is CASSSWDSNAPLHF. The CDR3 DNA sequence: TGTGCCAGCAGCTCTTGGGACAGTAATGCACCCCTCCACTTT.